This T cell receptor (beta chain) was recovered during a study of blood T cell repertoires in COVID-19. Background on the study: Both acute and convalescent COVID-19 samples were obtained from the United States, Italy and Spain.

Germline V gene lookup returns CDR1 LNHNV and CDR2 YYDKDF (reference sequence). V lost 0 bases to trimming and J lost 1 base; unmatched junction nucleotides: 15. The CDR3 is 20 amino acids. Original methodology: Counts of nucleated cells, estimated from reference gene primer amplification, were obtained. The repertoire was sequenced with immunoSEQ multiplex PCR; TCRdb's copy has only in-frame clones and lacks some. The DNA gave D and trimming, while V, J and clone size come from that table. This sample has around 150,000 clones, with around 85% found just once. The receptor was isolated from a man aged 55 to 69 with active or convalescent COVID-19. The rearrangement uses TRBV15 and TRBJ1-3; TRBD1 matches 7 bases. Sequenced material: peripheral blood. In DNA form, the CDR3 reads TGTGCCACCAGCAGAGATGGGACAGCCCGCCACTTACCGTCTGGAAACACCATATATTTT. This translates into CATSRDGTARHLPSGNTIYF.